This T cell receptor beta chain emerged from a study of beta chain features in type 1 diabetes. Of the isolated RNA, all was reverse transcribed, and so the sequenced material was expressed TCRB transcripts. This table comes from immunoSEQ multiplex PCR, and its TCRdb copy is limited to in-frame clones, with some not included. The profile shows over 100,000 clones, about two fifths of them singletons. The ends lost 4 bases at V and 3 bases at J; junction bases unmatched: 7. Germline V gene lookup returns CDR1 MDHEN and CDR2 SYDVKM. This CDR3 contains 15 residues. This clone was picked up a small number of times.

This TCR was recovered from a woman between 18 and 30 years old in good health. Sequencing was performed on stem cell memory CD4+ T cells from blood. The chain employs TRBV28 and TRBJ2-7; 9 nucleotides match TRBD1. The CDR3 sequence is CASSSAQGASYEQYF. For the CDR3, the DNA is TGTGCCAGCAGTTCCGCACAGGGGGCTAGCTACGAGCAGTACTTC.